This T cell receptor beta chain was profiled in a study of early T cells in non-severe SARS-CoV-2 infection. In the study overall: The study sequenced bulk RNA from unsorted whole blood, with chains unpaired.

The V end lost 2 bases, the J end lost 2 bases, and 12 bases lay between the germline ends. CDR1 and CDR2 from the germline V gene are SGHVS and FNYEAQ. The CDR3 covers 15 residues. Attached unique molecular identifiers marked individual cDNA molecules. From the 5' RACE reads, TCRdb called clonotypes with MiXCR, one entry per CDR3 protein. The sample has about 110,000 distinct CDR3 sequences, 9% to 14% seen once. Sequences were obtained from whole blood. The origin of this receptor is an adult who was a healthcare worker with PCR-confirmed SARS-CoV-2 infection or an uninfected control (not recorded which). The gene calls are TRBV7-6 and TRBJ1-2, with D perhaps TRBD1 (6 bases). The CDR3 reads CASSLSPDRNYGYTF. DNA of the CDR3: TGTGCCAGCAGCTTAAGCCCCGACAGGAACTATGGCTACACCTTC.